These 20 T cell receptor beta chains originate from one sample sequenced in a study of human T cells and chemical hapten exposure. One entry per CDR3 protein results from TCRdb running MiXCR on the RACE reads. The table includes about 84,000 distinct CDR3 sequences, 10% detected once. Regarding time point: patch test 2, 6 weeks after DPC sensitization. Treatment described: therapeutic diphenylcyclopropenone sensitization with weekly scalp DPC. Sequenced material: whole blood, taken in connection with sensitization to the hapten diphenylcyclopropenone (DPC). The receptors here all came from a woman aged 25 to 39 with alopecia areata. Some clones in this sample may be carry-over from other donors' samples.

The rearrangement joins TRBV28 to TRBJ2-7; TRBD1 agrees at 8 bases. Trimming took 0 bases from V and 6 from J; bases not matched to a gene: 7. The CDR3 contains 15 residues. Germline V gives CDR1 MDHEN, CDR2 SYDVKM. CDR3: CASSLWRTGLGEQYF. The CDR3 DNA reads as TGTGCCAGCAGTTTATGGAGGACAGGGCTCGGCGAGCAGTACTTC.

This clonotype was detected many times. The CDR3 region is CASSLDQGRETQYF. The CDR3 coding sequence is TGTGCCAGCAGCTTAGATCAGGGTCGGGAGACCCAGTACTTC. The V gene is TRBV11-2, the J gene TRBJ2-5; D is possibly TRBD1 (5 bases). This CDR3 spans 14 amino acids. V lost 0 bases and J 5 bases, leaving 10 bases between the germline ends. Germline loops: CDR1 SGHAT, CDR2 FQNNGV.

This clonotype showed up many times. The chain couples TRBV4-3 to TRBJ2-1; D call uncertain. This CDR3 has 18 residues. V was pared by 0 bases and J by 2 bases, with 17 bases between. Germline values: CDR1 LGHNA, CDR2 YSLEER. CDR3 in DNA: TGCGCCAGCAGCCAAGATCGGTATCGAGGCGTACCCTACAATGAGCAGTTCTTC. Translation: CASSQDRYRGVPYNEQFF.

This clonotype was found many times. The CDR3 loop reads CASSQGGTEAFF. The CDR3 DNA reads as TGTGCCAGCAGCCAAGGTGGGACTGAAGCTTTCTTT. The rearrangement uses TRBV12-3 or TRBV12-4 and TRBJ1-1; D not resolved. Trimming cost V 6 bases and J 5 bases, with 10 bases left between them. The CDR3 has 12 residues.

This clonotype was detected ten times or more. V and J are TRBV27 and TRBJ1-2; TRBD1 is a possible D gene (6 bases). V was trimmed by 6 bases and J by 5 bases, leaving 28 bases between them. Germline loops: CDR1 MNHEY, CDR2 SMNVEV (reference sequence). The CDR3 length is 18 residues. CDR3: CASSPWSPTGPRRYGYTF. CDR3 sequence (DNA): TGTGCCAGCAGCCCCTGGTCCCCCACAGGGCCGCGAAGGTATGGCTACACCTTC.

This clonotype has ten or more counts. The chain combines TRBV12-3 or TRBV12-4 with TRBJ2-2; a possible D gene is TRBD2 (6 bases). There are 15 residues in the CDR3. V was clipped by 2 bases and J by 5 bases, with 12 bases between them. The CDR3 sequence: CASSLSHGGTGELFF. CDR3 sequence (DNA): TGTGCCAGCAGTTTATCGCACGGGGGAACCGGGGAGCTGTTTTTT.

In this sample, this clonotype turned up many times. In DNA, the CDR3 is TGTGCCACCAGTGATTGGTGGGATGCGGAGACCCAGTACTTC. Residues: CATSDWWDAETQYF. V and J are TRBV24-1 and TRBJ2-5; D unclear. This CDR3 is 14 amino acids long. Germline V gives CDR1 KGHDR, CDR2 SFDVKD. V shed 2 bases and J shed 5 bases, with 11 bases lying between them.

This clonotype has more than one count but fewer than ten. The chain carries TRBV10-3 and TRBJ2-1, with 10 nucleotides matching TRBD2. The germline gives CDR1 ENHRY, CDR2 SYGVKD. V shed 10 bases, J shed 5 bases, and the junction held 8 bases outside the gene matches. The CDR3 spans 14 residues. As DNA, the CDR3 is TGTGCCACCTTATCTAGCGGGAGTGACAATGAGCAGTTCTTC. Amino acid sequence: CATLSSGSDNEQFF.

This clonotype was found many times. The rearrangement links TRBV30 to TRBJ1-1; perhaps TRBD1 as D (5 bases). Germline assignment: CDR1 GTSNPN and CDR2 SVGIG (reference sequence). CDR3 length equals 14 residues. V was shortened by 1 base and J by 6 bases, with 15 bases between the two germline ends. CDR3 coding DNA: TGTGCCTGGAGTGAGGGGTGGGCCAGGCCTGAAGCTTTCTTT. Translated, it gives CAWSEGWARPEAFF.

This clonotype was counted at least ten times. The CDR3, as DNA: TGCAGTGCTAGTGTGGGGAACACTGAAGCTTTCTTT. The encoded protein is CSASVGNTEAFF. J is TRBJ1-1 and V is TRBV20-1, with D unclear. Looked up from germline, CDR1 is DFQATT and CDR2 is SNEGSKA (reference sequence). The CDR3 is made up of 12 amino acids. V was pared by 3 bases and J by 1 base, with 6 bases between.

This clonotype was detected ten times or more. The J gene is TRBJ2-4, the V gene TRBV6-6; TRBD2 matches at 10 bases. Trimming cost V 6 bases and J 0 bases; bases outside gene matches: 14. This CDR3 is 19 amino acids long. In germline, CDR1 is MNHNY, CDR2 SVGAGI (reference sequence). The CDR3 reads CASSPLRLAGELAKNIQYF. For the CDR3, the DNA is TGTGCCAGCAGCCCACTCAGGCTAGCGGGGGAGCTAGCCAAAAACATTCAGTACTTC.

This clonotype was picked up many times. This chain links TRBV28 with TRBJ1-5; D is unresolved. The CDR3 extends over 17 amino acids. V was cut by 3 bases and J by 1 base, with 16 bases left in between. Looked up from germline, CDR1 is MDHEN and CDR2 is SYDVKM. CDR3 region: CASSLSWLVQSNQPQHF. CDR3 nucleotides: TGTGCCAGCAGTTTGAGTTGGTTAGTGCAGAGCAATCAGCCCCAGCATTTT.

This clonotype came up many times. This chain links TRBV20-1 with TRBJ2-7, with a tentative D call TRBD2 (5 bases). The CDR3 loop spans 14 amino acids. V was clipped by 6 bases and J by 0 bases, with 15 bases between them. The V gene's germline CDR1 is DFQATT and CDR2 SNEGSKA (reference sequence). For the CDR3, the DNA is TGCAGTGCCAGATATCCGGGGATCTCCTACGAGCAGTACTTC. This translates into CSARYPGISYEQYF.

This chain connects TRBV11-2 to TRBJ2-5, with D possibly TRBD2 on 5 matching bases. Trimming shortened V by 1 base and J by 5 bases, and 14 bases separated the two germline ends. CDR1 and CDR2 (germline): SGHAT, FQNNGV. This CDR3 region has 15 residues. Written as DNA, the CDR3 is TGTGCCAGCAGCTTAGCCCCTACGGACTGGGAGACCCAGTACTTC. Protein sequence: CASSLAPTDWETQYF.

This clonotype was counted ten times or more. This chain uses TRBV7-9 with TRBJ2-7; D is uncertain. This CDR3 region has 12 residues. V lost 5 bases to trimming and J lost 5 bases, with 10 bases between them. In germline, CDR1 is SEHNR, CDR2 FQNEAQ (reference sequence). CDR3 sequence (DNA): TGTGCCAGCAGCCCCATCCAGGACGAGCAGTACTTC. Residues: CASSPIQDEQYF.

The sample holds many counts of this clonotype. This rearrangement joins TRBV28 to TRBJ1-1; D gene uncertain. The germline CDR1 and CDR2 sequences are MDHEN and SYDVKM. The CDR3 extends over 15 amino acids. V was clipped by 3 bases and J by 1 base, with 12 bases between them. This chain's CDR3 is CASSFPELGNTEAFF. The DNA for the CDR3 is TGTGCCAGCAGTTTCCCGGAGCTAGGGAACACTGAAGCTTTCTTT.

This clonotype was counted at least ten times. The V call is TRBV3-2, the J call TRBJ2-2; TRBD2 was called by the table and not checked on the DNA. TRBV3-2 counts as a pseudogene. CDR3 length: 19 residues. CDR3 amino acids: CASSQDLTSGPLNTGELFF. CDR3 in DNA: TGTGCCAGCAGCCAAGATCTGACTAGCGGGCCTCTTAACACCGGGGAGCTGTTTTTT.

This clonotype came up many times. The chain couples TRBV7-2 to TRBJ1-1, with D tentatively TRBD1 (5 bases). Germline loops: CDR1 SGHTA, CDR2 FQGNSA. Trimming cost V 5 bases and J 1 base, with 8 bases left between them. This CDR3 contains 13 residues. DNA for the CDR3: TGTGCCAGCAGCAATCAGGGGAACACTGAAGCTTTCTTT. Protein product: CASSNQGNTEAFF.

The V gene is TRBV14, the J gene TRBJ1-3; D is unresolved. The CDR3 extends over 17 amino acids. The germline V gene has CDR1 SGHDN and CDR2 FVKESK. Trimming stripped 2 bases from V and 1 base from J, with 15 bases between. CDR3 protein: CASSQSAQRESGNTIYF. CDR3 DNA: TGTGCCAGCAGCCAATCCGCACAGAGGGAATCTGGAAACACCATATATTTT.

This clonotype appeared many times. The rearrangement uses TRBV4-3 and TRBJ2-1, with D perhaps matching TRBD1 (5 bases). The germline V and J ends were trimmed by 4 bases and 7 bases, with 14 bases remaining between them. From germline, CDR1 is LGHNA and CDR2 YSLEER. This CDR3 comprises 14 residues. The CDR3, as DNA: TGCGCCAGCAGCCCCGCGTCCAGGGTTAATGAGCAGTTCTTC. Translated: CASSPASRVNEQFF.